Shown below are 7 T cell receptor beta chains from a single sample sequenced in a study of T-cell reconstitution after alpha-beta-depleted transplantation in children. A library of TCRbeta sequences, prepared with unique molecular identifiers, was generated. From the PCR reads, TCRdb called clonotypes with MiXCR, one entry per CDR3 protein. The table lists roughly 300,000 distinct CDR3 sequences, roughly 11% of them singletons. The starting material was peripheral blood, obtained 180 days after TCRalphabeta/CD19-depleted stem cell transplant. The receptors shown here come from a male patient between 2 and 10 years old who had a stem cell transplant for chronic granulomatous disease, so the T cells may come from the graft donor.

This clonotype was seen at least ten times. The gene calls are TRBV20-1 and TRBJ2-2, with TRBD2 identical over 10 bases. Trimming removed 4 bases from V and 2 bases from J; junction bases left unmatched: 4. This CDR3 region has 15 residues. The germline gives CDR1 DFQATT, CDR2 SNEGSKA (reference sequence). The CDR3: CSAKAGGINTGELFF. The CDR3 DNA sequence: TGCAGTGCTAAAGCGGGAGGGATAAACACCGGGGAGCTGTTTTTT.

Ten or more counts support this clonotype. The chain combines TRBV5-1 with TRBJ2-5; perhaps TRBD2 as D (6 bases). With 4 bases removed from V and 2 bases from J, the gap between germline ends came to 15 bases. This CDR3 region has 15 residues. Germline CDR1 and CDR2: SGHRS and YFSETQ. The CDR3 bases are TGCGCCAGCAGCCCGGCAGTGGGAGGACAAGAGACCCAGTACTTC. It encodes CASSPAVGGQETQYF.

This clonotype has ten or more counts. Here the CDR3 DNA reads TGTGCCAGCAGCTTAGGGCCAGGTATCTACATTCAGTACTTC. Protein sequence: CASSLGPGIYIQYF. The rearrangement uses TRBV11-2 and TRBJ2-4; D gene ambiguous. Germline values: CDR1 SGHAT, CDR2 FQNNGV. The CDR3 sequence is 14 residues long. Deletions cut 1 base from V and 8 bases from J, with 12 bases between.

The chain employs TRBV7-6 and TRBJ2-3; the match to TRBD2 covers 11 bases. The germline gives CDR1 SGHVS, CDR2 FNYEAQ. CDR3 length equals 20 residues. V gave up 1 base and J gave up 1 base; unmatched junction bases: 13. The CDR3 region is CASSLVGRLAGLKRTDTQYF. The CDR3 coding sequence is TGTGCCAGCAGCTTAGTTGGTCGACTAGCGGGGCTAAAGCGCACAGATACGCAGTATTTT.

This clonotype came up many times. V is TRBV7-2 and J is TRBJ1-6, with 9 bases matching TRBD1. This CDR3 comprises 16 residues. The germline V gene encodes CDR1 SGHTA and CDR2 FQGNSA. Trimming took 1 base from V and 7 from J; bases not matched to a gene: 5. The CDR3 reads CASSLVTGQGNSPLHF. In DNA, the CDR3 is TGTGCCAGCAGCTTAGTCACGGGACAGGGAAATTCACCCCTCCACTTT.

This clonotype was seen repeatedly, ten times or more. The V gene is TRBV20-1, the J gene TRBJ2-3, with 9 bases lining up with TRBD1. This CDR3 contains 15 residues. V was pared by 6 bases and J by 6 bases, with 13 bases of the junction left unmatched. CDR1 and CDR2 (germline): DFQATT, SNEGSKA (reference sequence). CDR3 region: CSARTGEGLSDTQYF. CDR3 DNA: TGCAGTGCGCGGACAGGGGAAGGCCTTTCGGATACGCAGTATTTT.

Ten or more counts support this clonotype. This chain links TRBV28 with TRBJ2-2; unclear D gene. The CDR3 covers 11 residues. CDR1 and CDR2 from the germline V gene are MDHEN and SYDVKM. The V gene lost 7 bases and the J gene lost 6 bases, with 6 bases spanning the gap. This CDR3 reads CASIEAGELFF. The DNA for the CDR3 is TGTGCCAGCATCGAGGCCGGGGAGCTGTTTTTT.